This passage covers 2 T cell receptor beta chains from one sample sequenced in a study of T cells in localized non-small cell lung cancer. The method was immunoSEQ multiplex PCR; TCRdb's version includes in-frame clones alone and lacks a portion of them. The repertoire includes tens of thousands of clones, roughly 91% of them detected once, and 10% to 15% sits in the top ten. This material consisted of peripheral blood, taken before any cancer treatment. Receptors originate from an older male donor with stage I lung adenocarcinoma.

In DNA form, the CDR3 reads TGTGCCAGCTCACCGAGAGACAGGGACCCCTATGGCTACACCTTC. Translated, it gives CASSPRDRDPYGYTF. The rearrangement uses TRBV18 and TRBJ1-2; 7 bases are shared with TRBD1. Germline loops: CDR1 KGHSH, CDR2 LQKENI. The CDR3 covers 15 residues. With V trimmed by 3 bases and J by 4 bases, 8 bases remained unmatched.

The gene calls are TRBV5-5 and TRBJ1-4, with D maybe TRBD1 (5 bases). V was shortened by 0 bases and J by 2 bases, with 14 bases between the two germline ends. The CDR3 extends over 17 amino acids. Germline loops: CDR1 SGHKS, CDR2 YYEKEE (reference sequence). The CDR3 DNA follows: TGTGCCAGCAGCTTGGTGGTAGCAGGGCCGACTAATGAAAAACTGTTTTTT. As protein: CASSLVVAGPTNEKLFF.